Listed below are T cell receptor beta chains from one sample, sequenced in a study of blood T cell repertoires in COVID-19. Clones were read by immunoSEQ multiplex PCR, and TCRdb kept only the in-frame ones, dropping some. The data contain some 210,000 clones, roughly 89% of them singletons. Sequencing input: PBMCs or T cells enriched from blood (not recorded which). All receptors derive from a man between 18 and 29 years old with acute COVID-19. CDR3s include the opening cysteine and the closing phenylalanine or tryptophan. Fields, in order: D gene, V gene, J gene, clone size, CDR3 protein, CDR3 DNA. The D gene is left open where the match is weak. Clone size is stated in some rows and not others, as once, few, many or a class when expanded.

.	TRBV9	TRBJ2-2	once	CASSIRGTGELFF	TGTGCCAGCAGCATTAGGGGGACCGGGGAGCTGTTTTTT
.	TRBV7-8	TRBJ1-4	once	CASSFWGGGEKLFF	TGTGCCAGCAGCTTCTGGGGAGGGGGTGAAAAACTGTTTTTT
TRBD2	TRBV28	TRBJ2-3	.	CASSFIAGDTDTQYF	TGTGCCAGCAGTTTCATAGCGGGAGATACAGATACGCAGTATTTT
.	TRBV28	TRBJ2-3	.	CASTFYGQGMSTDTQYF	TGTGCCAGCACTTTTTACGGGCAGGGAATGAGCACAGATACGCAGTATTTT
.	TRBV28	TRBJ2-1	.	CASSLGTLDNSYNEQFF	TGTGCCAGCAGTTTGGGGACTCTAGATAACTCCTACAATGAGCAGTTCTTC
TRBD2	TRBV7-6	TRBJ2-1	.	CASSLGGGRAPVEQFF	TGTGCCAGCAGCCTAGGAGGTGGGAGGGCACCAGTTGAGCAGTTCTTC
TRBD2	TRBV13	TRBJ2-3	once	CASSPGLAGGKDTQYF	TGTGCCAGCAGCCCGGGGCTAGCGGGAGGGAAGGATACGCAGTATTTT
.	TRBV4-1	TRBJ1-6	.	CASSQGQRINSPLHF	TGCGCCAGCAGCCAAGGACAGAGAATAAATTCACCCCTCCACTTT
TRBD2	TRBV18	TRBJ2-3	.	CASSPRAGESTDTQYF	TGTGCCAGCTCACCACGAGCGGGAGAGAGCACAGATACGCAGTATTTT
TRBD2	TRBV15	TRBJ2-1	.	CATSRDEGLAVRSSYNEQFF	TGTGCCACCAGCAGAGATGAGGGACTAGCGGTCCGGAGCTCCTACAATGAGCAGTTCTTC
.	TRBV28	TRBJ1-6	.	CASSLVGQPGNSPLHF	TGTGCCAGCAGTTTAGTGGGCCAACCTGGCAATTCACCCCTCCACTTT
TRBD2	TRBV28	TRBJ2-7	.	CASSMTSESSYEQYF	TGTGCCAGCAGTATGACTAGCGAGAGCTCCTACGAGCAGTACTTC
TRBD1	TRBV28	TRBJ1-2	once	CASKGVPGGQGGRGYTF	TGTGCCAGCAAAGGGGTACCGGGGGGACAGGGTGGAAGGGGCTACACCTTC
.	TRBV5-1	TRBJ2-2	.	CASSLGVHNTGELFF	TGCGCCAGCAGCTTGGGAGTGCATAACACCGGGGAGCTGTTTTTT
.	TRBV27	TRBJ1-5	.	CASSYGGPNQPQHF	TGTGCCAGCAGTTACGGGGGGCCTAATCAGCCCCAGCATTTT
.	TRBV5-1	TRBJ1-4	.	CASSLGPTEEKLFF	TGCGCCAGCAGCTTGGGGCCGACGGAGGAAAAACTGTTTTTT
TRBD1	TRBV19	TRBJ2-1	.	CASTRPGTGTYNEQFF	TGTGCCAGTACCAGACCCGGGACAGGGACGTACAATGAGCAGTTCTTC
.	TRBV5-1	TRBJ1-1	once	CASSPGQGYGTEAFF	TGCGCCAGCAGCCCGGGACAAGGCTACGGCACTGAAGCTTTCTTT
.	TRBV4-1	TRBJ2-1	.	CASSRTVNEQFF	TGCGCCAGCAGCCGGACAGTTAATGAGCAGTTCTTC
TRBD1	TRBV4-3	TRBJ2-3	.	CASSQDRMQGARDTQYF	TGCGCCAGCAGCCAAGATAGGATGCAGGGGGCGCGGGATACGCAGTATTTT
.	TRBV19	TRBJ1-1	.	CASSTGNTEAFF	TGTGCCAGTAGCACAGGGAACACTGAAGCTTTCTTT
TRBD2	TRBV7-9	TRBJ2-3	.	CASSLRGLAGADTQYF	TGTGCCAGCAGCTTACGGGGACTAGCGGGAGCAGATACGCAGTATTTT
TRBD1	TRBV27	TRBJ1-2	.	CASRRAGTGYGYTF	TGTGCCAGCAGGAGAGCGGGGACAGGCTATGGCTACACCTTC
TRBD1	TRBV28	TRBJ1-5	few	CASSTQGGVSQPQHF	TGTGCCAGCAGCACACAGGGGGGTGTCTCTCAGCCCCAGCATTTT
.	TRBV11-2	TRBJ1-1	.	CASSLADRLNTEAFF	TGTGCCAGCAGCTTAGCTGACAGGCTGAACACTGAAGCTTTCTTT
TRBD1	TRBV27	TRBJ2-5	once	CASSSSYRGGETQYF	TGTGCCAGCAGTTCTTCATACAGGGGTGGAGAGACCCAGTACTTC
TRBD2	TRBV7-9	TRBJ2-3	.	CASSLLPRASGAPDTQYF	TGTGCCAGCAGCTTACTCCCTCGCGCTAGCGGGGCCCCAGATACGCAGTATTTT
.	TRBV10-2	TRBJ1-6	.	CAREMLNSPLHF	TGCGCCAGGGAGATGCTAAATTCACCCCTCCACTTT
.	TRBV12-2	TRBJ2-1	.	CASRLAPSGGRANDEQFF	TGTGCAAGTCGCTTAGCCCCCTCTGGCGGGAGGGCCAACGATGAGCAGTTCTTC
.	TRBV9	TRBJ1-3	once	CASSERGTGFAGNTIYF	TGTGCCAGCAGCGAGAGGGGGACGGGGTTTGCCGGAAACACCATATATTTT
.	TRBV23-1	TRBJ1-2	.	CASSQSGVNYGYTF	TGCGCCAGCAGTCAAAGCGGCGTCAACTATGGCTACACCTTC
.	TRBV11-2	TRBJ2-1	.	CASSPGRALYNEQFF	TGTGCCAGCAGCCCGGGCAGGGCCCTATACAATGAGCAGTTCTTC
TRBD1	TRBV19	TRBJ1-3	.	CASTTWGTGGYTIYF	TGTGCCAGTACCACATGGGGGACAGGGGGCTACACCATATATTTT
.	TRBV9	TRBJ2-1	.	CASSPESDIGEQFF	TGTGCCAGCAGCCCGGAGTCGGACATCGGTGAGCAGTTCTTC
.	TRBV30	TRBJ2-5	once	CAWRVTTQETQYF	TGTGCCTGGAGGGTGACTACCCAAGAGACCCAGTACTTC
.	TRBV7-2	TRBJ2-5	.	CASSLRVQETQYF	TGTGCCAGCAGCTTACGGGTCCAAGAGACCCAGTACTTC
.	TRBV4-2	TRBJ1-2	.	CASSHHRLVDYGYTF	TGTGCCAGCAGCCATCACAGACTAGTGGACTATGGCTACACCTTC
.	TRBV6-5	TRBJ1-1	once	CASSYSYRNTEAFF	TGTGCCAGCAGTTACTCCTACAGGAACACTGAAGCTTTCTTT
.	TRBV12-3/TRBV12-4	TRBJ1-1	.	CASRGGSSIEAFF	TGTGCCAGCAGGGGAGGGTCGTCCATTGAAGCTTTCTTT
.	TRBV29-1	TRBJ2-1	.	CSVREMNEQFF	TGCAGCGTGAGGGAGATGAATGAGCAGTTCTTC
.	TRBV7-9	TRBJ1-4	few	CASSLDFNEKLFF	TGTGCCAGCAGCTTGGACTTTAATGAAAAACTGTTTTTT
.	TRBV27	TRBJ1-5	.	CASSLGGADQPQHF	TGTGCCAGCAGTTTAGGTGGAGCAGATCAGCCCCAGCATTTT
TRBD1	TRBV5-8	TRBJ1-3	.	CASQPDRGPQAGNTIYF	TGTGCCAGCCAACCTGACAGGGGGCCACAAGCTGGAAACACCATATATTTT
TRBD1	TRBV9	TRBJ1-2	.	CASSAAPGTGGSYWGYTF	TGTGCCAGCAGCGCCGCCCCCGGGACAGGGGGTTCCTATTGGGGCTACACCTTC
.	TRBV18	TRBJ1-2	.	CASQIGDSGPELTF	TGTGCCAGCCAAATTGGGGACTCGGGACCGGAGTTGACCTTC
.	TRBV27	TRBJ2-1	.	CASSAGPTLLADNEQFF	TGTGCCAGCAGTGCGGGACCGACCTTATTAGCGGACAATGAGCAGTTCTTC
TRBD2	TRBV11-3	TRBJ2-1	.	CASSPPGGRGNEQFF	TGTGCCAGCAGCCCACCGGGGGGGCGGGGCAATGAGCAGTTCTTC
.	TRBV21-1	TRBJ2-1	.	CASSNGSDEQFF	TGTGCCAGCAGCAATGGAAGCGATGAGCAGTTCTTC
TRBD2	TRBV2	TRBJ2-1	once	CASSGLAGDNEQFF	TGTGCCTCCAGCGGCCTAGCGGGAGACAATGAGCAGTTCTTC